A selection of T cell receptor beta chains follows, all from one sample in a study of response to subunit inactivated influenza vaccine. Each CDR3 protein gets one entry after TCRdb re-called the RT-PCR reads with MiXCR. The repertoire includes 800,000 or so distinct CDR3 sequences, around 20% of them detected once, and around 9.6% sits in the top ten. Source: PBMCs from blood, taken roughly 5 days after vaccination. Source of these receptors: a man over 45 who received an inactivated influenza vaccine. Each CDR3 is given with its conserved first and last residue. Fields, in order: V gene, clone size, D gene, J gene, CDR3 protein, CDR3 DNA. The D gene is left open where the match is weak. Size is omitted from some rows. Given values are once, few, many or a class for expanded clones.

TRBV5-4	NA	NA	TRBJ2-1	CASSHGVSYNEQFF	TGTGCCAGCAGCCACGGGGTATCCTACAATGAGCAGTTCTTC
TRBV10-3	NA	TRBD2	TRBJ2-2	CAIRREGGELFF	TGTGCCATCAGGAGGGAGGGCGGGGAGCTGTTTTTT
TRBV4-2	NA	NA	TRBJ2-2	CASSPLGRVNTGELFF	TGTGCCAGCAGCCCCTTGGGCAGGGTCAACACCGGGGAGCTGTTTTTT
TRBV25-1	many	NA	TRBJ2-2	CASSEYNTGELFF	TGTGCCAGCAGTGAATATAATACCGGGGAGCTGTTTTTT
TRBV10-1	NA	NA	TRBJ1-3	CASSESVASGNTIYF	TGCGCCAGCAGTGAGTCGGTGGCCTCTGGAAACACCATATATTTT
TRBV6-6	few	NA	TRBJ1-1	CASSYGRGTEAFF	TGTGCCAGCAGTTATGGAAGAGGCACTGAAGCTTTCTTT
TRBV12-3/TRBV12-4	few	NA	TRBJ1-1	CASSLQPHGTEAFF	TGTGCCAGCAGTTTGCAGCCCCATGGGACTGAAGCTTTCTTT
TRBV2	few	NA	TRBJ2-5	CASSDQGKQETQYF	TGTGCCAGCAGTGATCAGGGGAAGCAAGAGACCCAGTACTTC
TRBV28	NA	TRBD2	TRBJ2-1	CASKASGSGSYNEQFF	TGTGCCAGCAAGGCTAGCGGGAGTGGGTCCTACAATGAGCAGTTCTTC
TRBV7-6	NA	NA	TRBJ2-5	CASSEGLIQETQYF	TGTGCCAGCAGCGAGGGACTGATCCAAGAGACCCAGTACTTC
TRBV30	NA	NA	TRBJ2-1	CAWSVQHNEQFF	TGTGCCTGGAGTGTTCAACACAATGAGCAGTTCTTC
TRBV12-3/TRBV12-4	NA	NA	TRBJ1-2	CASSPSRAGGYTF	TGTGCCAGCAGTCCCTCCCGCGCTGGTGGCTACACCTTC
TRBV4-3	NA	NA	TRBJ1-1	CASSQETGWNTEAFF	TGCGCCAGCAGCCAAGAAACAGGGTGGAACACTGAAGCTTTCTTT
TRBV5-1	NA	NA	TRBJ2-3	CASSLSSRRLGPDTQYF	TGCGCCAGCAGCCTATCATCGCGGCGCCTAGGCCCAGATACGCAGTATTTT
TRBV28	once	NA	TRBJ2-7	CASRTGTAGYEQYF	TGTGCCAGCAGGACCGGGACGGCGGGCTACGAGCAGTACTTC
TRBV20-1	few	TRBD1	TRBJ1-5	CSAREGGRGQPQHF	TGCAGTGCTAGAGAGGGGGGCAGGGGGCAGCCCCAGCATTTT
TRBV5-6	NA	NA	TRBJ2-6	CASSLEAGWTHSGANVLTF	TGTGCCAGCAGCTTGGAAGCAGGGTGGACCCACTCTGGGGCCAACGTCCTGACTTTC
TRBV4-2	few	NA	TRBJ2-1	CASSQGPGYNEQFF	TGTGCCAGCAGCCAAGGCCCAGGCTACAATGAGCAGTTCTTC
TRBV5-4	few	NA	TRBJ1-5	CASSLGPGDRPYSNQPQHF	TGTGCCAGCAGCTTAGGGCCCGGTGACAGACCGTATAGCAATCAGCCCCAGCATTTT
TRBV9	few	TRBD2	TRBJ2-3	CASSVRPSSGRLDTQYF	TGTGCCAGCAGCGTCCGACCTTCTAGCGGGAGATTAGATACGCAGTATTTT
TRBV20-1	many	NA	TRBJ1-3	CSATDPLSGNTIYF	TGCAGTGCTACGGACCCCCTCTCTGGAAACACCATATATTTT
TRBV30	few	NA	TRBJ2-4	CAWSLSELAKNIQYF	TGTGCCTGGAGTTTGTCAGAGCTAGCCAAAAACATTCAGTACTTC
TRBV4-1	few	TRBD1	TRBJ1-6	CASSQDSTGAWGVYDSPLHF	TGCGCCAGCAGCCAAGATTCGACAGGGGCCTGGGGGGTATATGATTCACCCCTCCACTTT
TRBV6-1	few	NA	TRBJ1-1	CASTKGRPMNTEAFF	TGTGCCAGCACCAAGGGACGACCAATGAACACTGAAGCTTTCTTT
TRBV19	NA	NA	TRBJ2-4	CASSPSLTGRRTLGYF	TGTGCCAGTAGTCCCTCCCTGACGGGACGGCGTACGTTAGGGTACTTC
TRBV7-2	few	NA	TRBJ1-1	CASSLGSGVNTEAFF	TGTGCCAGCAGCTTAGGTTCGGGGGTGAACACTGAAGCTTTCTTT
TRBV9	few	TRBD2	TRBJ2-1	CASRDHSGGALYNEQFF	TGTGCCAGCAGGGACCATAGCGGGGGGGCCCTGTACAATGAGCAGTTCTTC
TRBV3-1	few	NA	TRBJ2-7	CASSQATGGLYF	TGTGCCAGCAGCCAAGCTACCGGCGGTCTGTACTTC
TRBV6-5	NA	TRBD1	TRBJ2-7	CASSYRAGGSYEQYF	TGTGCCAGCAGTTACAGGGCAGGGGGTAGCTACGAGCAGTACTTC
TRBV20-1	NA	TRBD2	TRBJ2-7	CSAPSGSRYEQYF	TGCAGTGCTCCTAGCGGGAGCAGATACGAGCAGTACTTC
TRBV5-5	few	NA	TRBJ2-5	CASSLVIPETQYF	TGTGCCAGCAGCTTGGTTATTCCGGAGACCCAGTACTTC
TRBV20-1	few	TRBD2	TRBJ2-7	CSAPGLAGYEQYF	TGCAGTGCTCCTGGGCTAGCGGGCTACGAGCAGTACTTC
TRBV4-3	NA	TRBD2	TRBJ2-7	CASSQVSGGLREQYF	TGCGCCAGCAGCCAAGTGAGCGGGGGGCTTCGGGAGCAGTACTTC